The 26 T cell receptor beta chains reported below all come from one sample, sequenced in a study of T cells in Graves' hyperthyroidism and ophthalmopathy (dated by TCRdb to the late 2010s). Libraries were built with multiplex PCR. Sequenced on an Illumina HiSeq 2000. The TCR beta CDR3 regions were amplified from RNA transcripts. The first round of RT-PCR for the TCR CDR3 was performed with the HTBI primer set and the Qiagen OneStep RT-PCR kit. Starting from the raw public reads, TCRdb applied fastp trimming at Q25, assembled clones with MiXCR and retained in-frame beta chains. Every CDR3 protein is listed once, alongside the most common genes and DNA of its rows. This sample gives some 360,000 distinct CDR3 sequences in total; more than 11% of them show up just once. The top ten clones comprise 11% of the sample. The sequenced material came from blood. The receptors were gathered from a woman aged 55-75 years with Graves' hyperthyroidism.

This clonotype was observed at least ten times. The gene calls are TRBV10-3 and TRBJ2-1, with D maybe TRBD2 (6 bases). The CDR3 covers 13 residues. Per the germline V gene, CDR1 is ENHRY and CDR2 is SYGVKD. V was pared by 1 base and J by 7 bases, with 8 bases between. CDR3 sequence (DNA): TGTGCCATCAGTGAGTGGGCGGGGAATGAGCAGTTCTTC. It yields the protein CAISEWAGNEQFF.

In regard to this clonotype: A read error may explain this, as a much larger clone is one base away. The V call is TRBV7-6, the J call TRBJ1-3, with D possibly being TRBD1 (6 bases). The CDR3 is 15 amino acids. In germline, CDR1 is SGHVS, CDR2 FNYEAQ. In DNA, the CDR3 is TGTGCCAGCAGTTCCGCAGGGGCCCGGGGAAACGCCATATATTTT. It codes for CASSSAGARGNAIYF.

This chain connects TRBV20-1 to TRBJ1-2, with 9 positions matching TRBD1. The junction had 4 bases not matched to a gene; V was cut back by 5 bases and J by 6 bases. There are 12 residues in the CDR3. Germline CDR1 is DFQATT and CDR2 is SNEGSKA (reference sequence). The CDR3 region is CSARGDRDGYTF. The CDR3 DNA is TGCAGTGCTCGGGGGGACAGGGATGGCTACACCTTC.

Ten or more counts support this clonotype. The V gene is TRBV20-1, the J gene TRBJ2-1; no clear D gene. V gave up 6 bases and J gave up 8 bases, with 8 bases separating them. From germline, CDR1 is DFQATT and CDR2 SNEGSKA (reference sequence). The CDR3 contains 10 residues. The CDR3: CSAQRDEQFF. The CDR3, as DNA: TGCAGTGCACAACGGGATGAGCAGTTCTTC.

The rearrangement uses TRBV19 and TRBJ2-2; 10 bases are a match to TRBD2. The ends lost 7 bases at V and 2 bases at J; junction bases unmatched: 7. Germline loops: CDR1 LNHDA, CDR2 SQIVND (reference sequence). The CDR3 runs 16 residues. The CDR3 sequence: CASTPAGGPNTGELFF. CDR3 sequence (DNA): TGTGCCAGTACCCCAGCGGGAGGGCCCAACACCGGGGAGCTGTTTTTT.

This clonotype was recorded many times. The chain has TRBV19 and TRBJ2-3; 10 bases align to TRBD1. With V trimmed by 6 bases and J by 2 bases, 11 bases remained unmatched. This CDR3 has 17 residues. Germline CDR1 reads LNHDA; CDR2 reads SQIVND (reference sequence). The CDR3 reads CASSKSGQGGITDTQYF. For the CDR3, the DNA is TGTGCCAGTAGCAAAAGCGGACAGGGGGGGATCACAGATACGCAGTATTTT.

In its sample, this clonotype was seen many times. This chain joins TRBV2 and TRBJ2-2; 9 positions agree with TRBD2. Per germline, CDR1 SNHLY and CDR2 FYNNEI. The CDR3 covers 15 residues. Trimming at V came to 4 bases and at J to 4 bases, leaving 4 bases not matched to a gene. The chain's CDR3 is CASSGTSAITGELFF. CDR3 coding DNA: TGTGCCAGCAGTGGGACTAGCGCGATCACCGGGGAGCTGTTTTTT.

In its sample, this clonotype was seen many times. The V call is TRBV18, the J call TRBJ1-4; D ambiguous. Trimming took 6 bases from V and 0 from J, leaving 11 bases between them. The CDR3 consists of 15 residues. In germline, CDR1 is KGHSH, CDR2 LQKENI. The CDR3 bases are TGTGCCAGCTCCCTCCGGTCCACAACTAATGAAAAACTGTTTTTT. Protein product: CASSLRSTTNEKLFF.

The chain uses TRBV9 and TRBJ1-2; D gene uncertain. This CDR3 is built from 14 residues. The V end lost 2 bases, the J end lost 0 bases, and 8 bases lay between the germline ends. Germline loops: CDR1 SGDLS, CDR2 YYNGEE. This CDR3 reads CASSVGLTNYGYTF. The CDR3 DNA reads as TGTGCCAGCAGCGTCGGACTAACTAACTATGGCTACACCTTC.

At least ten counts were recorded for this clonotype. This rearrangement joins TRBV2 to TRBJ2-7; D gene uncertain. Trimming took 8 bases from V and 4 from J, leaving 9 bases between them. Germline CDR1 and CDR2: SNHLY and FYNNEI. The CDR3 consists of 11 residues. CDR3 nucleotides: TGTGCCAGCGCCACACTTTACGAGCAGTACTTC. The encoded protein is CASATLYEQYF.

This clonotype turned up a few times. The gene calls are TRBV7-3 and TRBJ1-1; D not certain. Germline V CDR1 and CDR2: SGHTA, FQGTGA. The CDR3 spans 14 residues. V was clipped by 0 bases and J by 4 bases, with 9 bases between them. CDR3 sequence (DNA): TGTGCCAGCAGCTTAACAGGCCAAGGCACTGAAGCTTTCTTT. It encodes CASSLTGQGTEAFF.

The V gene is TRBV24-1, the J gene TRBJ2-1, with 11 bases identical to TRBD2. The CDR3 is 13 amino acids. CDR1 is KGHDR, CDR2 SFDVKD, per germline. V lost 4 bases to trimming and J lost 15 bases; unmatched junction nucleotides: 7. CDR3 bases: TGTGCCACCAGTGACTCCATAGCGGGAGGGCGGTTCTTC. Translation gives CATSDSIAGGRFF.

This clonotype was counted at least ten times. The V and J genes are TRBV7-3 and TRBJ2-3; 9 bases map to TRBD2. Germline CDR1 is SGHTA and CDR2 is FQGTGA. This CDR3 has 14 amino acids. The J segment lost 6 bases and the V segment lost 4 bases, leaving 5 bases of the junction unmatched. The CDR3 DNA reads TGTGCCAGCAGCTCAATAGCGGGAGTGGATACGCAGTATTTT. It specifies CASSSIAGVDTQYF.

This clonotype has ten or more counts. This sequence joins TRBV11-2 and TRBJ1-5; D is unclear. V lost 1 base to trimming and J lost 7 bases, with 8 bases between them. This CDR3 comprises 13 residues. Germline assignment: CDR1 SGHAT and CDR2 FQNNGV. CDR3 DNA sequence: TGTGCCAGCAGCTTAGGCCGAACACAGCCCCAGCATTTT. This translates into CASSLGRTQPQHF.

The chain joins TRBV3-1 to TRBJ2-1; the D gene is possibly TRBD2 (6 bases). The CDR3 totals 19 residues. From germline, CDR1 is LGHDT and CDR2 YNNKEL (reference sequence). Trimming pared 4 bases from V and 0 bases from J, leaving 22 bases between. The CDR3, as DNA: TGTGCCAGCAGCCGGACCCCCCGGGACTCCGATAGCTCCTACAATGAGCAGTTCTTC. As protein: CASSRTPRDSDSSYNEQFF.

This clonotype was found a few times. The gene calls are TRBV19 and TRBJ1-4; TRBD1 matches 7 bases. There are 16 residues in the CDR3. Germline loops: CDR1 LNHDA, CDR2 SQIVND (reference sequence). The J segment lost 10 bases and the V segment lost 1 base, leaving 12 bases of the junction unmatched. CDR3: CASSIGSGTVEAKLFF. The CDR3 bases are TGTGCCAGTAGTATAGGAAGTGGGACAGTCGAGGCAAAACTGTTTTTT.

In its sample, this clonotype was seen many times. The rearrangement uses TRBV5-8 and TRBJ1-1; no clear D. Trimming pared 4 bases from V and 6 bases from J, leaving 13 bases between. The germline V gene has CDR1 SGHTS and CDR2 YDEGEE. This CDR3 has 13 residues. CDR3 sequence: CASSTAGIPEAFF. The CDR3 coding sequence is TGTGCCAGCAGCACCGCGGGGATCCCTGAAGCTTTCTTT.

At least ten counts were recorded for this clonotype. The gene calls are TRBV7-3 and TRBJ2-2, with TRBD2 matching over 9 bases. This CDR3 is built from 16 residues. In germline, CDR1 is SGHTA, CDR2 FQGTGA. Losses at the gene ends were 5 bases for V and 5 bases for J; bases not matched to a gene: 9. CDR3 sequence: CASSPLAGVGTGELFF. CDR3 sequence (DNA): TGTGCCAGCAGCCCTTTAGCGGGAGTCGGGACCGGGGAGCTGTTTTTT.

This clonotype appeared a few times. The rearrangement uses TRBV14 and TRBJ2-1; 11 bases agree with TRBD1. Looked up from germline, CDR1 is SGHDN and CDR2 is FVKESK. V lost 1 base, J lost 7 bases, and 3 bases stayed unmatched. The CDR3 consists of 15 residues. The CDR3 DNA reads as TGTGCCAGCAGCCAAGCCGGGACAGGGGGAAATGAGCAGTTCTTC. Translated, it gives CASSQAGTGGNEQFF.

The chain carries TRBV27 and TRBJ2-5; 10 nucleotides match TRBD2. The CDR3 length is 15 residues. CDR1 MNHEY and CDR2 SMNVEV come from the germline V gene (reference sequence). The J segment lost 4 bases and the V segment lost 8 bases, leaving 10 bases of the junction unmatched. The chain's CDR3 is CASGLWVAGGETQYF. DNA of the CDR3: TGTGCCAGCGGTCTGTGGGTAGCGGGAGGAGAGACCCAGTACTTC.

This clonotype occurred many times. The V and J genes are TRBV5-1 and TRBJ2-2, with D unclear. Germline CDR1 and CDR2: SGHRS and YFSETQ. The V end was cut by 0 bases, the J end by 7 bases, with 13 bases between. The CDR3 length is 15 residues. CDR3 in DNA: TGCGCCAGCAGCTTGGGGCGAACTTTACTCGGGGAGCTGTTTTTT. It encodes CASSLGRTLLGELFF.

The CDR3 region is CASSLASGMADTQYF. The CDR3 DNA follows: TGTGCCAGCAGCTTGGCTAGCGGGATGGCAGATACGCAGTATTTT. The chain links TRBV5-6 to TRBJ2-3, with 9 bases lining up with TRBD2. Looked up from germline, CDR1 is SGHDT and CDR2 is YYEEEE. The CDR3 has 15 amino acids. The junction had 3 bases not matched to a gene; V was cut back by 0 bases and J by 4 bases. The full variable domain, rest sourced from reference TRBV5-6 and TRBJ2-3, is DAGVTQSPTHLIKTRGQQVTLRCSPKSGHDTVSWYQQALGQGPQFIFQYYEEEERQRGNFPDRFSGHQFPNYSSELNVNALLLGDSALYLCASSLASGMADTQYFGPGTRLTVL.

This clonotype showed up many times. This sequence joins TRBV3-1 and TRBJ2-5, with D tentatively TRBD1 (7 bases). V gave up 6 bases and J gave up 5 bases, with 19 bases separating them. The CDR3 runs 15 residues. Germline V gene sequence: CDR1 LGHDT, CDR2 YNNKEL (reference sequence). The CDR3 is CASSSYRGGGETQYF. Here the CDR3 DNA reads TGTGCCAGCAGTTCCTACAGGGGAGGCGGCGAGACCCAGTACTTC.

This clonotype was detected a few times. The genes are TRBV12-3 or TRBV12-4 and TRBJ1-3, with 9 bases lining up with TRBD1. With 11 bases clipped from V and 0 bases from J, the junction kept 8 bases outside the gene matches. The CDR3 contains 15 residues. CDR3 protein: CAGRTGASSGNTIYF. The CDR3 DNA is TGTGCCGGACGGACAGGGGCCTCCTCTGGAAACACCATATATTTT.

At least ten counts were recorded for this clonotype. The rearrangement joins TRBV11-2 to TRBJ1-1, with 10 bases fitting TRBD1. CDR3 length: 16 residues. V dropped 4 bases and J dropped 0; count of bases not matched to a gene: 5. Germline CDR1 is SGHAT and CDR2 is FQNNGV. CDR3 residues: CASSSDRGPLNTEAFF. The CDR3 bases are TGTGCCAGCAGCTCCGACAGGGGGCCCTTGAACACTGAAGCTTTCTTT.

This clonotype occurred many times. The gene calls are TRBV6-1 and TRBJ2-7; D is unresolved. Germline CDR1 MNHNS, CDR2 SASEGT. Deletions cut 6 bases from V and 2 bases from J, with 11 bases between. The CDR3 contains 13 residues. The DNA of the CDR3 is TGTGCCAGCAGCCAGTCGCCTGCCTACGAGCAGTACTTC. The encoded protein is CASSQSPAYEQYF.